These 24 T cell receptor beta chains were sequenced from one sample in a study of TIL therapy for anti-PD-1-resistant metastatic lung cancer listed by TCRdb under 2021. The time point tag for this specimen amounts to: pre-treatment sample, taken before nivolumab and TIL therapy. Baseline tumor samples were excised metastases, mostly pleural nodules or supraclavicular lymph nodes, from the same resection used to grow TIL. Using bias-controlled multiplex PCR with the immunoSEQ v3 hsTCRB kit, the TCR beta CDR3 regions were amplified from genomic DNA. In TCRdb, the immuneACCESS table is reduced to in-frame sequences with V and J assigned. These tables do not hold every clone; where another copy was compared, an unresolved V gene accounts for under half, and the others remain unexplained. The sample table contains 2,000 to 3,000 clones; only one count was recorded for nearly 75% of them. About 16% of the sample is taken by the ten largest.

The material was tumor tissue, obtained at baseline. These receptors were taken from a person aged 25-85 years with non-small cell lung cancer. Some clones in this sample may be carry-over from other donors' samples.

The genes are TRBV19 and TRBJ2-1, with D unresolved. This CDR3 has 16 amino acids. V lost 3 bases to trimming and J lost 3 bases, with 15 bases between them. The V gene's germline CDR1 is LNHDA and CDR2 SQIVND (reference sequence). DNA of the CDR3: TGTGCCAGTAGTATTAGCCGGAACGGTGTCTACAATGAGCAGTTCTTC. Protein product: CASSISRNGVYNEQFF.

The chain recombines TRBV28 with TRBJ2-3, with 12 bases fitting TRBD2. CDR1 is MDHEN and CDR2 is SYDVKM in the germline V gene. V gave up 6 bases and J gave up 5 bases; unmatched junction bases: 6. The CDR3 totals 15 residues. The CDR3 DNA follows: TGTGCCAGCAGAAAGACGGGACTAGCGGGAGATACGCAGTATTTT. Translated: CASRKTGLAGDTQYF.

V usage is TRBV18 and J usage is TRBJ1-3; 7 bases are a match to TRBD1. With V trimmed by 0 bases and J by 4 bases, 0 bases remained unmatched. CDR1 KGHSH and CDR2 LQKENI come from the germline V gene. The CDR3 extends over 14 amino acids. The CDR3 DNA reads TGTGCCAGCTCACCACCGGGACAGGGAAACACCATATATTTT. Encoded protein: CASSPPGQGNTIYF.

This chain links TRBV7-3 with TRBJ2-3; no clear D gene. V was pared by 4 bases and J by 4 bases, with 15 bases between. The CDR3 covers 15 residues. Per germline, CDR1 SGHTA and CDR2 FQGTGA. This CDR3 is CASSSQAIGSDTQYF. In nucleotides, the CDR3 is TGTGCCAGCAGCTCTCAGGCTATTGGGTCAGATACGCAGTATTTT.

This sequence joins TRBV14 and TRBJ1-2, with D possibly TRBD1 on 5 matching bases. The germline V gene encodes CDR1 SGHDN and CDR2 FVKESK. This CDR3 spans 14 amino acids. V lost 3 bases and J 4 bases, leaving 12 bases between the germline ends. CDR3 sequence: CASSHEGRAYGYTF. CDR3 sequence (DNA): TGTGCCAGCAGCCATGAAGGCAGGGCCTATGGCTACACCTTC.

Only a few counts were recorded for this clone. The V call is TRBV9, the J call TRBJ2-3; no firm D call. The CDR3 spans 15 residues. The germline gives CDR1 SGDLS, CDR2 YYNGEE. Trimming pared 0 bases from V and 2 bases from J, leaving 10 bases between. The CDR3 loop is CASSVAGGHTDTQYF. The CDR3 DNA is TGTGCCAGCAGCGTAGCGGGTGGGCACACAGATACGCAGTATTTT.

This chain links TRBV4-1 with TRBJ2-1; TRBD2 matches at 14 bases. Germline assignment: CDR1 MGHRA and CDR2 YSYEKL. This CDR3 is 17 amino acids long. V lost 1 base and J lost 2; bases outside the gene matches: 1. The CDR3 sequence: CASSQGLAGGPYNEQFF. In DNA, the CDR3 is TGCGCCAGCAGCCAAGGACTAGCGGGAGGGCCCTACAATGAGCAGTTCTTC.

The rearrangement uses TRBV7-9 and TRBJ2-4; 7 nucleotides line up with TRBD1. The V gene end was trimmed by 5 bases and the J gene end by 7 bases; junction bases not matched to a gene: 8. This CDR3 is built from 14 residues. Germline values: CDR1 SEHNR, CDR2 FQNEAQ (reference sequence). The CDR3 DNA sequence: TGTGCCAGCAGCCGGTCATCGACAGGGAACATTCAGTACTTC. Its protein is CASSRSSTGNIQYF.

This chain connects TRBV15 to TRBJ1-1; D gene uncertain. The V end lost 0 bases, the J end lost 2 bases, and 4 bases lay between the germline ends. The CDR3 runs 13 residues. The germline V gene has CDR1 LNHNV and CDR2 YYDKDF (reference sequence). CDR3 sequence: CATSREANTEAFF. CDR3 coding DNA: TGTGCCACCAGCAGAGAAGCAAACACTGAAGCTTTCTTT.

This clone is large in the sample. The V call is TRBV5-4, the J call TRBJ2-7; tentatively, D is TRBD2 (5 bases). The CDR3 consists of 12 residues. Trimming pared 10 bases from V and 3 bases from J, leaving 14 bases between. Germline lookup yields CDR1 SGHNT and CDR2 YYREEE (reference sequence). Here the CDR3 reads CAVTDGIYEQYF. For the CDR3, the DNA is TGTGCCGTAACGGACGGGATCTACGAGCAGTACTTC.

The chain employs TRBV2 and TRBJ2-2, with 10 bases that match TRBD1. Per the germline V gene, CDR1 is SNHLY and CDR2 is FYNNEI. With 8 bases clipped from V and 5 bases from J, the junction kept 5 bases outside the gene matches. The CDR3 has 14 residues. CDR3 region: CASAGQGWTGELFF. In DNA, the CDR3 is TGTGCCAGCGCGGGACAGGGGTGGACCGGGGAGCTGTTTTTT.

The chain is built from TRBV4-2 and TRBJ2-1; 11 bases are shared with TRBD2. The ends lost 0 bases at V and 4 bases at J; junction bases unmatched: 11. CDR3 length equals 19 residues. Germline values: CDR1 LGHNA, CDR2 YNFKEQ. CDR3 residues: CASSQEWVAGGPLYNEQFF. The CDR3 DNA follows: TGTGCCAGCAGCCAAGAATGGGTAGCGGGAGGGCCACTTTACAATGAGCAGTTCTTC.

This chain links TRBV5-5 with TRBJ1-6, with D tentatively TRBD1 (5 bases). This CDR3 spans 15 amino acids. Trimming took 0 bases from V and 12 from J, leaving 16 bases between them. Germline values: CDR1 SGHKS, CDR2 YYEKEE (reference sequence). CDR3 DNA: TGTGCCAGCAGCTTGGGAACAGGAAAAGTTGGACCCCTCCACTTT. It translates to CASSLGTGKVGPLHF. Using reference TRBV5-5 and TRBJ1-6 for the parts outside the CDR3, the full variable domain is DAGVTQSPTHLIKTRGQQVTLRCSPISGHKSVSWYQQVLGQGPQFIFQYYEKEERGRGNFPDRFSARQFPNYSSELNVNALLLGDSALYLCASSLGTGKVGPLHFGNGTRLTVT.

The chain employs TRBV5-5 and TRBJ2-1; TRBD2 aligns across 7 bases. The CDR3 spans 16 residues. From germline, CDR1 is SGHKS and CDR2 YYEKEE (reference sequence). V gave up 3 bases and J gave up 0 bases; unmatched junction bases: 6. CDR3 region: CASSWMGGSSYNEQFF. CDR3 DNA: TGTGCCAGCAGCTGGATGGGCGGGAGCTCCTACAATGAGCAGTTCTTC. Filled out from reference TRBV5-5 and TRBJ2-1, the complete variable domain reads DAGVTQSPTHLIKTRGQQVTLRCSPISGHKSVSWYQQVLGQGPQFIFQYYEKEERGRGNFPDRFSARQFPNYSSELNVNALLLGDSALYLCASSWMGGSSYNEQFFGPGTRLTVL.

V and J are TRBV5-1 and TRBJ1-1; D is ambiguous. Trimming left V 0 bases short and J 4 bases short, with 7 bases between. The CDR3 has 13 amino acids. Germline lookup yields CDR1 SGHRS and CDR2 YFSETQ. The chain's CDR3 is CASSLEGSTEAFF. CDR3 sequence (DNA): TGCGCCAGCAGCTTGGAGGGTAGCACTGAAGCTTTCTTT.

The gene calls are TRBV10-3 and TRBJ1-1, with D tentatively TRBD1 (5 bases). The CDR3 sequence is 14 residues long. V lost 7 bases, J lost 2 bases, and 14 bases lay in between. The V gene's germline CDR1 is ENHRY and CDR2 SYGVKD. The CDR3 here is CAIIEPGTNTEAFF. The CDR3 coding sequence is TGTGCCATCATAGAACCGGGGACCAACACTGAAGCTTTCTTT.

The chain carries TRBV5-1 and TRBJ1-4; the match to TRBD1 covers 7 bases. V lost 0 bases to trimming and J lost 2 bases; unmatched junction nucleotides: 1. This CDR3 has 15 residues. Per the germline V gene, CDR1 is SGHRS and CDR2 is YFSETQ. The CDR3 DNA sequence: TGCGCCAGCAGCTTGGCAGGGGGGACTAATGAAAAACTGTTTTTT. Amino acid sequence: CASSLAGGTNEKLFF.

This clone appeared a few times. The V and J genes are TRBV7-9 and TRBJ2-7; 9 bases are a match to TRBD1. The CDR3 runs 17 residues. Germline CDR1 is SEHNR and CDR2 is FQNEAQ (reference sequence). Trimming cost V 0 bases and J 3 bases; bases outside gene matches: 9. The CDR3 sequence: CASSLASLGQGHYEQYF. The CDR3 DNA is TGTGCCAGCAGCTTAGCGTCATTGGGACAGGGCCACTACGAGCAGTACTTC.

The chain combines TRBV4-3 with TRBJ2-7; 7 nucleotides match TRBD2. CDR1 LGHNA and CDR2 YSLEER come from the germline V gene. The CDR3 length is 13 residues. Trimming took 1 base from V and 7 from J; bases not matched to a gene: 4. The CDR3 reads CASSQAGEGEQYF. As DNA, the CDR3 is TGCGCCAGCAGCCAAGCGGGGGAGGGGGAGCAGTACTTC.

The chain is built from TRBV7-2 and TRBJ1-6; maybe TRBD1 (6 bases). Looked up from germline, CDR1 is SGHTA and CDR2 is FQGNSA. Trimming cost V 5 bases and J 4 bases, with 24 bases left between them. CDR3 size: 19 residues. The CDR3 coding sequence is TGTGCCAGCAGCCGTAGACTAAGGGCGGACAGTGCTTATAATTCACCCCTCCACTTT. It codes for CASSRRLRADSAYNSPLHF.

This chain uses TRBV27 with TRBJ1-5; 7 bases are shared with TRBD1. Germline V CDR1 and CDR2: MNHEY, SMNVEV (reference sequence). This CDR3 region has 14 residues. Trimming took 3 bases from V and 4 from J; bases not matched to a gene: 3. CDR3: CASSFSQGNQPQHF. CDR3 bases: TGTGCCAGCAGTTTCTCACAGGGGAATCAGCCCCAGCATTTT.

The chain links TRBV7-9 to TRBJ2-4; D is tentatively TRBD1 or TRBD2 (5 bases each). This CDR3 has 14 amino acids. CDR1 is SEHNR and CDR2 is FQNEAQ in the germline V gene (reference sequence). The V end was cut by 1 base, the J end by 9 bases, with 13 bases between. The CDR3 protein is CASSLGQGRGIQYF. The CDR3 DNA follows: TGTGCCAGCAGCTTAGGGCAGGGACGAGGCATTCAGTACTTC.

This clone was observed once. The gene calls are TRBV4-2 and TRBJ2-2; TRBD1 aligns across 7 bases. The J segment lost 4 bases and the V segment lost 5 bases, leaving 7 bases of the junction unmatched. CDR1 and CDR2 (germline): LGHNA, YNFKEQ. CDR3 size: 15 residues. The CDR3: CASSLVGTVTGELFF. The CDR3 nucleotides are TGTGCCAGCAGCTTGGTGGGGACAGTCACCGGGGAGCTGTTTTTT.

The V call is TRBV7-7, the J call TRBJ2-6; no definite D call. The V gene's germline CDR1 is SSHAT and CDR2 FNYEAQ (reference sequence). The CDR3 sequence is 16 residues long. Deletions cut 5 bases from V and 5 bases from J, with 16 bases between. CDR3 protein: CASSSVPQSRANVLTF. Here the CDR3 DNA reads TGTGCCAGCAGCAGCGTGCCACAAAGTCGGGCCAACGTCCTGACTTTC.